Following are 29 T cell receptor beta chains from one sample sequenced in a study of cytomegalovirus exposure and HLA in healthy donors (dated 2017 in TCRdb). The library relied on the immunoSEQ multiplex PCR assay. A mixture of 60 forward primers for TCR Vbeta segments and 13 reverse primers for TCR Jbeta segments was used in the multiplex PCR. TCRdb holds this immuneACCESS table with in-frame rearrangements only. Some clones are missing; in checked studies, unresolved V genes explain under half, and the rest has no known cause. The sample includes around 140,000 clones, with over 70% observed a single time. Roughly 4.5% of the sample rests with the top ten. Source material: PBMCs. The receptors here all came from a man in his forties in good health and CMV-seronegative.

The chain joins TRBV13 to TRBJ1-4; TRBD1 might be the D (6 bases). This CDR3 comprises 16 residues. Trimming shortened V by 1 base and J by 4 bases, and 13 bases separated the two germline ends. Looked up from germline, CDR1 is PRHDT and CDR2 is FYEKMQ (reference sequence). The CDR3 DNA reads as TGTGCCAGCAGCTTAGTACAGGGCAGAGGTAATGAAAAACTGTTTTTT. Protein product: CASSLVQGRGNEKLFF.

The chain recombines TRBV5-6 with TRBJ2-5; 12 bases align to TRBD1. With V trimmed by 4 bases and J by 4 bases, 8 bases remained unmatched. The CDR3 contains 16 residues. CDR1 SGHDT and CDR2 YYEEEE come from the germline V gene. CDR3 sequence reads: CASSRDRGRIRETQYF. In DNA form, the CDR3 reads TGTGCCAGCAGCAGGGACAGGGGGCGAATCCGAGAGACCCAGTACTTC.

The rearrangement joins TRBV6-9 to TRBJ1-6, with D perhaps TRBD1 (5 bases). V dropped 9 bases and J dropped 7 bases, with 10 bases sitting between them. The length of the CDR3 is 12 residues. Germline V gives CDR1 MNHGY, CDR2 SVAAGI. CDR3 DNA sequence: TGTGCCAGGTCAAGGGGCAATTCACCCCTCCACTTT. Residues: CARSRGNSPLHF.

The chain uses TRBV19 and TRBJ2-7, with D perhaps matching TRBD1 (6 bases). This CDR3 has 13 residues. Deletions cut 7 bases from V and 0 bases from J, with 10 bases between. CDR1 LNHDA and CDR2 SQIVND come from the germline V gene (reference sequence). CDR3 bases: TGTGCCAGTAAAGACAGGAGCTCCTACGAGCAGTACTTC. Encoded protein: CASKDRSSYEQYF.

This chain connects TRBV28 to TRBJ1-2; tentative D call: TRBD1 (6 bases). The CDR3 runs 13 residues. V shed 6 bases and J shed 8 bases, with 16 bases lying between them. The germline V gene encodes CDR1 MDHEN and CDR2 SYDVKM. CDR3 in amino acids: CASRDRAGAGYTF. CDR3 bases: TGTGCCAGCAGAGATAGGGCAGGGGCCGGCTACACCTTC.

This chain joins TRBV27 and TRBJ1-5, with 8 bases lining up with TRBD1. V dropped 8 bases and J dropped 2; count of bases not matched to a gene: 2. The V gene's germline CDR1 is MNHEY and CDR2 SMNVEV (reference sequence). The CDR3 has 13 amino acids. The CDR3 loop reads CASGQGGNQPQHF. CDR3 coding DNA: TGTGCCAGCGGACAGGGCGGCAATCAGCCCCAGCATTTT.

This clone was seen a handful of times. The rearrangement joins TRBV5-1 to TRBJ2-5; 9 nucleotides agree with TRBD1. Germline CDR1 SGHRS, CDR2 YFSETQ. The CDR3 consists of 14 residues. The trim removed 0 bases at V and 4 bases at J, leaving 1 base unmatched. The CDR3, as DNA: TGCGCCAGCAGCTTGGTGGGACAGGGAGAGACCCAGTACTTC. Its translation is CASSLVGQGETQYF.

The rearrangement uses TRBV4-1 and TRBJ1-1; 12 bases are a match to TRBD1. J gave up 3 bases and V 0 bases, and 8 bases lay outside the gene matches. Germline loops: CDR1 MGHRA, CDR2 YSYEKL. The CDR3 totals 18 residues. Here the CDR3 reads CASSQDGTGGGKDTEAFF. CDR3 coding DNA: TGCGCCAGCAGCCAAGACGGGACAGGGGGCGGGAAGGACACTGAAGCTTTCTTT.

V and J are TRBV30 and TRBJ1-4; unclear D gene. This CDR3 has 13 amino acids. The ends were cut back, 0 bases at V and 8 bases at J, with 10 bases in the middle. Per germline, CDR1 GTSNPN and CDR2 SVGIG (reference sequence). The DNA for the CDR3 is TGTGCCTGGAGTGTGACAACACGGGAAAAACTGTTTTTT. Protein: CAWSVTTREKLFF.

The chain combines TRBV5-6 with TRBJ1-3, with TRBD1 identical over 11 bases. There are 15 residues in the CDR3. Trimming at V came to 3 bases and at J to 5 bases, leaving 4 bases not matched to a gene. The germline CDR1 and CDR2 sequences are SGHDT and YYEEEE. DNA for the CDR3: TGTGCCAGCAGCTACGGGACAGGGGGTCGAAACACCATATATTTT. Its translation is CASSYGTGGRNTIYF.

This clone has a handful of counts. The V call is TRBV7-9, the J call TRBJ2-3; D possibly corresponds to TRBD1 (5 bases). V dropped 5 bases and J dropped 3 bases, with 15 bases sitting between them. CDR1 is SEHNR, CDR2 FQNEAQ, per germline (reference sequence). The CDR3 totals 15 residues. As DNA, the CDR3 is TGTGCCAGCAGCCTAGGGTGGCAGGGTACAGATACGCAGTATTTT. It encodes CASSLGWQGTDTQYF.

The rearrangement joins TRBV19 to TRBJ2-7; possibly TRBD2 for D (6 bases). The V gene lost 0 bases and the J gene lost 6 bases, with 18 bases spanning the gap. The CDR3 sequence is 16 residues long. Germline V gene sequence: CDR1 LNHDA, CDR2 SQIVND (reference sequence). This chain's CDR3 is CASSIDAGRALPEQYF. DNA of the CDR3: TGTGCCAGTAGTATAGATGCGGGACGGGCCTTACCCGAGCAGTACTTC. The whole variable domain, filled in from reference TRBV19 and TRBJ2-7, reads DGGITQSPKYLFRKEGQNVTLSCEQNLNHDAMYWYRQDPGQGLRLIYYSQIVNDFQKGDIAEGYSVSREKKESFPLTVTSAQKNPTAFYLCASSIDAGRALPEQYFGPGTRLTVT.

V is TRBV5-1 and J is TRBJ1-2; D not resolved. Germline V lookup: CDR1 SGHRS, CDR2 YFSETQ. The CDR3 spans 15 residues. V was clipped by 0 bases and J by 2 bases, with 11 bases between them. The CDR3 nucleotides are TGCGCCAGCAGCTTGGGGCAGGCATTAAACTATGGCTACACCTTC. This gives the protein CASSLGQALNYGYTF.

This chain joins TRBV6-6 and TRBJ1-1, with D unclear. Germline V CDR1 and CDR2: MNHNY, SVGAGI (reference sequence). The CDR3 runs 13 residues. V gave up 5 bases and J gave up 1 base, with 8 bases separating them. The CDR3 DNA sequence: TGTGCCAGCAGTACATACAGGAACACTGAAGCTTTCTTT. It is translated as CASSTYRNTEAFF.

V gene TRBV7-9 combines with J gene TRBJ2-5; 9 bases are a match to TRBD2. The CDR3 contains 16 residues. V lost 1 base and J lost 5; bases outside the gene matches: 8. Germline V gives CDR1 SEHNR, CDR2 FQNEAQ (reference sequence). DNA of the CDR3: TGTGCCAGCAGCTTAGAGGGCGGGGGGGCCTACGAGACCCAGTACTTC. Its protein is CASSLEGGGAYETQYF.

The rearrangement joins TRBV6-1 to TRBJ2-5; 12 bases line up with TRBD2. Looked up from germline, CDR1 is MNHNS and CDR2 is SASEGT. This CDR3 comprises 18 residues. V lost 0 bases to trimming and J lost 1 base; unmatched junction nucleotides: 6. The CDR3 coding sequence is TGTGCCAGCAGTGAAGCACTTACTAGCGGGGGGCTCCAAGAGACCCAGTACTTC. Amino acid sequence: CASSEALTSGGLQETQYF.

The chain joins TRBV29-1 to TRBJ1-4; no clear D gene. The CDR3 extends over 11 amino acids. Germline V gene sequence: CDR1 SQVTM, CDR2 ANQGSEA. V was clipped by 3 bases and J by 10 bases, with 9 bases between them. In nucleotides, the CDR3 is TGCAGCGTTGACCTCGCGGGAAAACTGTTTTTT. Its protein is CSVDLAGKLFF.

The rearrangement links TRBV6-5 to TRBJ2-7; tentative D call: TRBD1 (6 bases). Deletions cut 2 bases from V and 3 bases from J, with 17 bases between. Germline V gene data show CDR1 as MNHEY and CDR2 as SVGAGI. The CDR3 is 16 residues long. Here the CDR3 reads CASSYHPPRGNYEQYF. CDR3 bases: TGTGCCAGCAGTTACCATCCTCCGAGGGGGAACTACGAGCAGTACTTC.

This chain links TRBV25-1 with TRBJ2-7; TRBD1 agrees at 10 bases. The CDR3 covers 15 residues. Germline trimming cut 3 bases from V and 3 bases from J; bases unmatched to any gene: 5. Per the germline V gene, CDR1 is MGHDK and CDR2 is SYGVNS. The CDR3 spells CASSDPGQGLYEQYF. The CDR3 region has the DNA TGTGCCAGCAGTGATCCGGGACAGGGGCTCTACGAGCAGTACTTC.

CDR3 sequence (DNA): TGTGCCAGCAGTTTGAGGGAAGGAAACACCATATATTTT. It translates to CASSLREGNTIYF. The chain links TRBV27 to TRBJ1-3; D gene unclear. The CDR3 covers 13 residues. CDR1 and CDR2 (germline): MNHEY, SMNVEV (reference sequence). V was trimmed by 3 bases and J by 4 bases, leaving 7 bases between them.

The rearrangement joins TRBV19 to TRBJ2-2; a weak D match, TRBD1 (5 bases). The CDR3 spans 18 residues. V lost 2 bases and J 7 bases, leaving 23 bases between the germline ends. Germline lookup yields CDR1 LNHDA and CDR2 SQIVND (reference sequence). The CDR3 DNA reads TGTGCCAGTAGTATAAGGTTTTCAGGGAACCCCCTCGGCGGGGAGCTGTTTTTT. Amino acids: CASSIRFSGNPLGGELFF.

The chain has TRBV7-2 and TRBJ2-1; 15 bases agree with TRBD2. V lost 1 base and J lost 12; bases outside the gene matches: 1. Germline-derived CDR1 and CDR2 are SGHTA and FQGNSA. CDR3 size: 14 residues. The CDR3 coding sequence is TGTGCCAGCAGCTTAGGGACTAGCGGGGGGGGGCAGTTCTTC. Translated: CASSLGTSGGGQFF.

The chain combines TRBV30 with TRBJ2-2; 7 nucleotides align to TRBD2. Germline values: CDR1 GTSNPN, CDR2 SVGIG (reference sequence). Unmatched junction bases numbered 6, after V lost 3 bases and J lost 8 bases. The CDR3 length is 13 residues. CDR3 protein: CAWRSSGVGELFF. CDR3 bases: TGTGCCTGGAGGTCCAGCGGGGTAGGGGAGCTGTTTTTT.

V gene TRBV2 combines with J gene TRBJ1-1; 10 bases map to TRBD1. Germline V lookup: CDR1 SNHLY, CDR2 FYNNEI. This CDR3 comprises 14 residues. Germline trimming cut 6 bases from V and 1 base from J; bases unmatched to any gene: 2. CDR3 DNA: TGTGCCAGCAGGGGGGACAGGGGGAACACTGAAGCTTTCTTT. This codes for CASRGDRGNTEAFF.

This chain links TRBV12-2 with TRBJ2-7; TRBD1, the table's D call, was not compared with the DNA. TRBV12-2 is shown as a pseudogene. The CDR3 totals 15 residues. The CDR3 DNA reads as TGTGCAAGTCGCTTAGTTCCGGGACAGCAGAACGAGCAGTACTTC. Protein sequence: CASRLVPGQQNEQYF.

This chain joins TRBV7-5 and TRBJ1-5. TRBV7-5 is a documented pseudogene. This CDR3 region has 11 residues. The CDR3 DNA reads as TGTGCCAGAAGTCTAAATCAGCCCCAGCATTTT. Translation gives CARSLNQPQHF.

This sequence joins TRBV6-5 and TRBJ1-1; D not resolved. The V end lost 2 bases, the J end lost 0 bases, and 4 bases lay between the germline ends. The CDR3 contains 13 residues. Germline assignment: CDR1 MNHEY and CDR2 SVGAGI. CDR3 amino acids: CASSYEMNTEAFF. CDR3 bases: TGTGCCAGCAGTTACGAGATGAACACTGAAGCTTTCTTT.

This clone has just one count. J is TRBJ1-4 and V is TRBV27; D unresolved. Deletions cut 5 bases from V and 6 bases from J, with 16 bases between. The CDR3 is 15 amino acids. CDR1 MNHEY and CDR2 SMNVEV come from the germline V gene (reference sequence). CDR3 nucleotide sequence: TGTGCCAGCAGTGACTGGGGAGGGTCAGATGAAAAACTGTTTTTT. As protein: CASSDWGGSDEKLFF.

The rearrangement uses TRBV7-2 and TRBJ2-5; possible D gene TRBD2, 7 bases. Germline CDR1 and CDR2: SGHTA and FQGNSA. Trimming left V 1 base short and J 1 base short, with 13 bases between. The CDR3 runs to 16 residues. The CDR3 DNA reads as TGTGCCAGCAGCTTAGGGTGGCGGGGGCCCCAAGAGACCCAGTACTTC. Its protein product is CASSLGWRGPQETQYF.